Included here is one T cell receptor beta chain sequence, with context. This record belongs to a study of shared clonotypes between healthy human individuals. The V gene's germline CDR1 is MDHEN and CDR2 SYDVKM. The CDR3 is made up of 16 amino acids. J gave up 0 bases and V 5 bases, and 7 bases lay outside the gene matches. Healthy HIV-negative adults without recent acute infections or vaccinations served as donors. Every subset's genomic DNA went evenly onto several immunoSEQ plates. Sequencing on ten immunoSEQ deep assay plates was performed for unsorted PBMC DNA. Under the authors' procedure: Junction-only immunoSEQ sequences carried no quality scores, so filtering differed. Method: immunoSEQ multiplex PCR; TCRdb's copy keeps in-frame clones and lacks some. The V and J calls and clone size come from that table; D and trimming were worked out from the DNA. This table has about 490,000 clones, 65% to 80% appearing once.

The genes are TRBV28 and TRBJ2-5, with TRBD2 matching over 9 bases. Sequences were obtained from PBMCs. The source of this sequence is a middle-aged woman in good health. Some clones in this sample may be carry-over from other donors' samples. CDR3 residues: CASSPTSGRYQETQYF. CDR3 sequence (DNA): TGTGCCAGCAGTCCAACTAGCGGGCGCTACCAAGAGACCCAGTACTTC.